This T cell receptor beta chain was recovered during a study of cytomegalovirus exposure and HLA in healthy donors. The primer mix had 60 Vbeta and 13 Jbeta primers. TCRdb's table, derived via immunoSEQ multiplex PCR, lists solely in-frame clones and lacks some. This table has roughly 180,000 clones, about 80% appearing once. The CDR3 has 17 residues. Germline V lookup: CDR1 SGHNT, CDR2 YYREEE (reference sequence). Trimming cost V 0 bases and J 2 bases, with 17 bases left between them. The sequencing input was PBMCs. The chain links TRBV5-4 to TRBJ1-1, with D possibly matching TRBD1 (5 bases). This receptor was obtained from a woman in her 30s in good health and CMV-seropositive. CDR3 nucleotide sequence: TGTGCCAGCAGCTTGGATCGGGGGGGATTGCCAAACACTGAAGCTTTCTTT. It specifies CASSLDRGGLPNTEAFF.